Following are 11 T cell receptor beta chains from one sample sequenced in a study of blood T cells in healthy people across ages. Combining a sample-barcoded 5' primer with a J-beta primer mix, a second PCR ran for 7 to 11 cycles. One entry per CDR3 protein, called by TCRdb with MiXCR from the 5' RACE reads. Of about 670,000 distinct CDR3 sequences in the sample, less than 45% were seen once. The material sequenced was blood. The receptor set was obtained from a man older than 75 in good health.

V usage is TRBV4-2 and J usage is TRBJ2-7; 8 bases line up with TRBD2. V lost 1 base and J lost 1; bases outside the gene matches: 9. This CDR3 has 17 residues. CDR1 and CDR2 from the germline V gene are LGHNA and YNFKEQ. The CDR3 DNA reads TGTGCCAGCAGCCAAGCCGAAGCGGGGGATCTATCCTACGAGCAGTACTTC. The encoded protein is CASSQAEAGDLSYEQYF.

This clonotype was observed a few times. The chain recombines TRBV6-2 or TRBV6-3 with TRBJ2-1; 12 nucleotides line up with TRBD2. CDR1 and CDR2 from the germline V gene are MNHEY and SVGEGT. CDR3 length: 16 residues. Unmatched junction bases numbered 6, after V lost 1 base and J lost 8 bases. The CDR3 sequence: CASSYLLAGGPDEQFF. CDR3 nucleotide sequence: TGTGCCAGCAGTTACTTACTAGCGGGGGGACCGGATGAGCAGTTCTTC.

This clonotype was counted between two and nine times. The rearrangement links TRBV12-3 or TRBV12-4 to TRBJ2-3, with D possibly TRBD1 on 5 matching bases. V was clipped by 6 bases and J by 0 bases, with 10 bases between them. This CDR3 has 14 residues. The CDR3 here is CASSDTGSTDTQYF. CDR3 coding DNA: TGTGCCAGCAGCGACACAGGAAGCACAGATACGCAGTATTTT.

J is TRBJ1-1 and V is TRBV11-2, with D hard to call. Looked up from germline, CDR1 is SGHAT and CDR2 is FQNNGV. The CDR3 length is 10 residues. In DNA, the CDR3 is TGTGCTACGCAAAACACTGAAGCTTTCTTT. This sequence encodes CATQNTEAFF.

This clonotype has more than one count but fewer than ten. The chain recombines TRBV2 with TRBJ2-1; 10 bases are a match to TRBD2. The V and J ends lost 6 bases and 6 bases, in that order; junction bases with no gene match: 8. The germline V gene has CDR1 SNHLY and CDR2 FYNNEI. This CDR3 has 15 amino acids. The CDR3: CASSLLAGTFNEQFF. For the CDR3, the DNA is TGTGCCAGCAGCCTACTAGCGGGGACTTTCAATGAGCAGTTCTTC.

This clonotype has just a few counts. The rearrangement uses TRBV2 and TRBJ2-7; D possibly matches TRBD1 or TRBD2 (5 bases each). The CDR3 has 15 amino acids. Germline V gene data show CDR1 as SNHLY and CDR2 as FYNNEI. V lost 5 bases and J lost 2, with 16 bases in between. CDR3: CASSKSGTETYEQYF. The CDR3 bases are TGTGCCAGCAGTAAGTCCGGGACGGAGACCTACGAGCAGTACTTC. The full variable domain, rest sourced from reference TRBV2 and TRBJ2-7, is EPEVTQTPSHQVTQMGQEVILRCVPISNHLYFYWYRQILGQKVEFLVSFYNNEISEKSEIFDDQFSVERPDGSNFTLKIRSTKLEDSAMYFCASSKSGTETYEQYFGPGTRLTVT.

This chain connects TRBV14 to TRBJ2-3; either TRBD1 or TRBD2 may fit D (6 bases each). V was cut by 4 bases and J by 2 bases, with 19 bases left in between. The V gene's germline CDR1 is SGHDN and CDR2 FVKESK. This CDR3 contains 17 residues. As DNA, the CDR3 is TGTGCCAGCAGCCCCTTACGGAGGGGGATCTCCACAGATACGCAGTATTTT. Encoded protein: CASSPLRRGISTDTQYF. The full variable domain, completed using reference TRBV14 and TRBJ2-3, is EAGVTQFPSHSVIEKGQTVTLRCDPISGHDNLYWYRRVMGKEIKFLLHFVKESKQDESGMPNNRFLAERTGGTYSTLKVQPAELEDSGVYFCASSPLRRGISTDTQYFGPGTRLTVL.

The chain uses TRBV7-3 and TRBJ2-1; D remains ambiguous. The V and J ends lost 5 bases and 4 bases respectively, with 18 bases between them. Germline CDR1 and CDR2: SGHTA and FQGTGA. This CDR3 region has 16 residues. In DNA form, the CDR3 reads TGTGCCAGCAGCACACAGTTCCGAAAGGAGTACAATGAGCAGTTCTTC. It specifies CASSTQFRKEYNEQFF.

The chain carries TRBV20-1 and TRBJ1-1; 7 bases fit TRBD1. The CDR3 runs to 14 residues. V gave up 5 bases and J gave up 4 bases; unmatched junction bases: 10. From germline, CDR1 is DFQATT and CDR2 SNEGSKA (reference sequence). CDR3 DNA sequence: TGCAGTGCTCAGCAGGGGGGACGAAGCACTGAAGCTTTCTTT. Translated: CSAQQGGRSTEAFF.

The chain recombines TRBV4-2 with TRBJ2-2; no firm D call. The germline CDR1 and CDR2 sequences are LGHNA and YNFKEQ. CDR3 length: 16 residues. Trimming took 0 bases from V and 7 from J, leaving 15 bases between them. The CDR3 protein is CASSQESWNSVGELFF. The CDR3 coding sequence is TGTGCCAGCAGCCAAGAGTCCTGGAATTCCGTCGGGGAGCTGTTTTTT.

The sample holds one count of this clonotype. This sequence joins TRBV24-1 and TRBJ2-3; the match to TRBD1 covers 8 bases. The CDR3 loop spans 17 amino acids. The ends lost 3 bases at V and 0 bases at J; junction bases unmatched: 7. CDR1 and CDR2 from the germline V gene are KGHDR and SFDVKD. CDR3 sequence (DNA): TGTGCCACCAGTGATCCGACAGGGGTACTTAGCACAGATACGCAGTATTTT. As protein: CATSDPTGVLSTDTQYF.